This T cell receptor (beta chain) was sequenced for a study of control samples from healthy donors and cancer patients. Assay: immunoSEQ multiplex PCR; the TCRdb copy retains only in-frame clones and omits some. Among about 250,000 clones, 82% were seen once, and the ten largest hold about an eighth. The germline V gene encodes CDR1 SNHLY and CDR2 FYNNEI. The CDR3 runs 12 residues. V was pared by 11 bases and J by 4 bases, with 14 bases between. V and J are TRBV2 and TRBJ2-5, with D possibly called TRBD1 or TRBD2 (5 bases each). The clonotype comes from a woman aged 60 to 75 with lung cancer. The specimen sequenced was PBMCs. CDR3 residues: CALGPQGETQYF. The DNA of the CDR3 is TGTGCCTTGGGACCCCAGGGAGAGACCCAGTACTTC.